Sequencing of this T cell receptor (beta chain) was carried out in a study of blood T cell repertoires in COVID-19. Study as a whole: The United States, Italy and Spain provided the acute and convalescent COVID-19 samples. PBMCs, B-cell-depleted T cells, or T cells provided the cDNA or gDNA that made up the material.

J lost 4 bases, V lost 3 bases, and 9 bases had no gene match. The CDR3 covers 16 residues. CDR1 and CDR2 from the germline V gene are DFQATT and SNEGSKA (reference sequence). The protocol was immunoSEQ multiplex PCR, while the TCRdb copy is restricted to in-frame clones and leaves out a portion. Of about 340,000 clones in the sample, under 95% were seen once. This TCR derives from a woman in her late teens or twenties who had recovered from COVID-19. Material: peripheral blood. V and J are TRBV20-1 and TRBJ2-5; 12 bases align to TRBD1. The CDR3, as DNA: TGCAGTGCTAGTCCCGGGACAGGGGGCGTAGTAGAGACCCAGTACTTC. It translates to CSASPGTGGVVETQYF.